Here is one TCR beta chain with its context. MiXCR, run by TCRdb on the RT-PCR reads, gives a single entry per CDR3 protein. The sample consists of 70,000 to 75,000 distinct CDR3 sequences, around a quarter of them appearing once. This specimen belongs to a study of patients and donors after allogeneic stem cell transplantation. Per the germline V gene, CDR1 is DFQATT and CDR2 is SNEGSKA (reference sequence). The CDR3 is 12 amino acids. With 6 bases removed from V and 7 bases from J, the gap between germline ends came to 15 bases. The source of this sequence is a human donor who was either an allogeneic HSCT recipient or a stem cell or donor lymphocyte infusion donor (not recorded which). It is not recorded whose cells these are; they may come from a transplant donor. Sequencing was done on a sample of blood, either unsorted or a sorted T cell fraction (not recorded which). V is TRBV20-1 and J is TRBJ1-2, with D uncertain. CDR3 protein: CSAHSPGGGYTF. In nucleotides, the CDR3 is TGCAGTGCCCATTCCCCGGGAGGTGGCTACACCTTC.